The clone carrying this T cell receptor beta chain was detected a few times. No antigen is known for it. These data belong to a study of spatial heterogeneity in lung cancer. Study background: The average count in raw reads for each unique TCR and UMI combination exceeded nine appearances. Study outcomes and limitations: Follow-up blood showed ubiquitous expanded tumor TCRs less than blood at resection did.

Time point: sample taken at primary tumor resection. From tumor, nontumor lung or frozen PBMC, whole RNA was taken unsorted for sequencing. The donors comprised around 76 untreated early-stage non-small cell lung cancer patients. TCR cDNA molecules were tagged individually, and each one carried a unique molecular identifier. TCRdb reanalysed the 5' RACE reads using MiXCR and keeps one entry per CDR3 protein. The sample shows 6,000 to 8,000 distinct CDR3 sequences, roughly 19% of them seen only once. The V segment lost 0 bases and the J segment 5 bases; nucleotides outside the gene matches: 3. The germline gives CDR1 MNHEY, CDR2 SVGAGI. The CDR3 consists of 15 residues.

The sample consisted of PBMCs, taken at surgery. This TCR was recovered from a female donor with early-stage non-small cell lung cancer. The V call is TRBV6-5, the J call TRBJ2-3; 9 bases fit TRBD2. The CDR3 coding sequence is TGTGCCAGCAGTTACTCGAGCGGGAGGATAGATACGCAGTATTTT. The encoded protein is CASSYSSGRIDTQYF.